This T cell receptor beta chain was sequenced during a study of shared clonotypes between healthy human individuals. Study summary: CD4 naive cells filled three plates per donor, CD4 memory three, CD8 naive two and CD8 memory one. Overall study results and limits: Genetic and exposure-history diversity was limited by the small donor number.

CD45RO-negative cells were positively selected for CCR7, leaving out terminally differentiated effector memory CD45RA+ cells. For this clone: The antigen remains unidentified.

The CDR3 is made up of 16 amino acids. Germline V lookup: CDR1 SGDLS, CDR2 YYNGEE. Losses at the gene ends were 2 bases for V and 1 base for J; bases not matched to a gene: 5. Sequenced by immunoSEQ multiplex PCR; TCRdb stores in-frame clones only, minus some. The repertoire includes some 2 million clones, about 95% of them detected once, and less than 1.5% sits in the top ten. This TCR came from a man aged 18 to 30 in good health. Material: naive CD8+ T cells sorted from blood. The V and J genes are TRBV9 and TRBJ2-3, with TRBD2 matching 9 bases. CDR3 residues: CASSVSGGRGTDTQYF. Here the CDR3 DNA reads TGTGCCAGCAGCGTGAGCGGGGGGCGGGGCACAGATACGCAGTATTTT. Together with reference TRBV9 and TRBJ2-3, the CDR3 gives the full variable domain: DSGVTQTPKHLITATGQRVTLRCSPRSGDLSVYWYQQSLDQGLQFLIQYYNGEERAKGNILERFSAQQFPDLHSELNLSSLELGDSALYFCASSVSGGRGTDTQYFGPGTRLTVL.